This T cell receptor beta chain was found in a study of cytomegalovirus exposure and HLA in healthy donors. In the study overall: Of all 400 or so donors who were genotyped, 80% to 85% belonged to the Caucasian-associated ancestry cluster. General observations from the study: In a later analysis, the majority of CMV-associated beta chains seemingly showed HLA restriction. It has been reported that TCR beta sequences accurately predicted the HLA-A and HLA-B alleles of most subjects. Later on, an analysis showed TCR association rates differing by HLA locus, with DRB1 the most and HLA-C the fewest.

With 60 Vbeta and 13 Jbeta primers, the PCR was carried out. Sequencing was performed with immunoSEQ multiplex PCR; in TCRdb, only in-frame clones are kept and a portion is missing. The table lists 100,000 or so clones, roughly four fifths of them singletons. Germline lookup yields CDR1 SNHLY and CDR2 FYNNEI. The CDR3 spans 16 residues. Germline trimming cut 6 bases from V and 5 bases from J; bases unmatched to any gene: 10. Regarding this clone: Its antigen is still unknown.

The sequenced sample consisted of PBMCs. The origin of this receptor is a male donor in good health and CMV-seropositive. The V gene is TRBV2, the J gene TRBJ1-6, with 7 positions matching TRBD1. CDR3 protein: CASSPTTTGNNSPLHF. The CDR3 DNA reads as TGTGCCAGCAGCCCCACCACGACAGGGAATAATTCACCCCTCCACTTT. Supplemented by reference TRBV2 and TRBJ1-6, the full variable domain reads EPEVTQTPSHQVTQMGQEVILRCVPISNHLYFYWYRQILGQKVEFLVSFYNNEISEKSEIFDDQFSVERPDGSNFTLKIRSTKLEDSAMYFCASSPTTTGNNSPLHFGNGTRLTVT.